The 3 T cell receptor beta chains reported below all come from one sample, sequenced in a study of cytomegalovirus exposure and HLA in healthy donors. Both 60 Vbeta primers and 13 Jbeta primers went into the PCR. The data were produced by immunoSEQ multiplex PCR, yet TCRdb's version contains in-frame clones alone and is incomplete. The sample holds 150,000 or so clones, approximately 85% seen once. The sequencing sample was made of PBMCs. These receptors originate from a woman under 30 in good health and CMV-seronegative.

The V gene is TRBV7-2, the J gene TRBJ1-3; no firm D call. The germline V gene has CDR1 SGHTA and CDR2 FQGNSA. V lost 5 bases and J lost 4, with 12 bases in between. The CDR3 runs 14 residues. The CDR3 is CASSPGSGGNTIYF. DNA for the CDR3: TGTGCCAGCAGCCCCGGTTCGGGGGGAAACACCATATATTTT.

This clone came up a few times. This rearrangement joins TRBV10-3 to TRBJ1-1, with D unresolved. CDR1 ENHRY and CDR2 SYGVKD come from the germline V gene. This CDR3 contains 13 residues. V gave up 2 bases and J gave up 1 base, with 5 bases separating them. CDR3 sequence reads: CAISETANTEAFF. CDR3 bases: TGTGCCATCAGTGAGACAGCGAACACTGAAGCTTTCTTT.

This clone has a handful of counts. This chain joins TRBV2 and TRBJ1-5; D is unresolved. Germline CDR1 is SNHLY and CDR2 is FYNNEI. The CDR3 totals 13 residues. With 6 bases removed from V and 0 bases from J, the gap between germline ends came to 6 bases. In DNA, the CDR3 is TGTGCCAGCAGGAGAGATAGCAATCAGCCCCAGCATTTT. Translated, it gives CASRRDSNQPQHF.